The 2 T cell receptor beta chains listed next were all sequenced from one sample in a study of T cells in Graves' hyperthyroidism and ophthalmopathy. TCR beta CDR3 regions were amplified from RNA. The HTBI primer set was used in a first-round RT-PCR of the TCR CDR3. Each CDR3 protein gets one entry after TCRdb re-called the multiplex PCR reads with MiXCR. Altogether 300,000 or so distinct CDR3 sequences are present, about 17% being singletons, with the ten largest covering around 57%. Sequenced input: blood. These receptors came from a woman aged 55-69 years with Graves' ophthalmopathy.

This clonotype was detected only a few times. This sequence joins TRBV20-1 and TRBJ2-2, with no clear D. The V end lost 3 bases, the J end lost 5 bases, and 7 bases lay between the germline ends. The CDR3 length is 12 residues. Germline V gene sequence: CDR1 DFQATT, CDR2 SNEGSKA (reference sequence). In DNA, the CDR3 is TGCAGTGCTAGGGTTTCGACCGGGGAGCTGTTTTTT. This sequence encodes CSARVSTGELFF.

This clonotype occurred many times. The chain employs TRBV7-3 and TRBJ2-1; D is unclear. Germline values: CDR1 SGHTA, CDR2 FQGTGA. Trimming removed 1 base from V and 5 bases from J, with 6 bases in between. The CDR3 has 13 residues. CDR3 sequence reads: CASSLSSNNEQFF. The DNA for the CDR3 is TGTGCCAGCAGCTTAAGTTCCAACAATGAGCAGTTCTTC.